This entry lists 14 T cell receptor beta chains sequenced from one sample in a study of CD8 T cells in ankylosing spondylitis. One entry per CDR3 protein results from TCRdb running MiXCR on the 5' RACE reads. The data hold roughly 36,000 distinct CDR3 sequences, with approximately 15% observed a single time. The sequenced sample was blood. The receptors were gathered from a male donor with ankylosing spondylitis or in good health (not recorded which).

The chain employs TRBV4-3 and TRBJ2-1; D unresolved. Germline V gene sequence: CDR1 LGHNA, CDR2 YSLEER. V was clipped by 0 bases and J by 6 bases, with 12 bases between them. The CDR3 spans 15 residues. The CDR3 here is CASSQDGDIGNEQFF. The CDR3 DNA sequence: TGCGCCAGCAGCCAAGATGGGGATATTGGCAATGAGCAGTTCTTC.

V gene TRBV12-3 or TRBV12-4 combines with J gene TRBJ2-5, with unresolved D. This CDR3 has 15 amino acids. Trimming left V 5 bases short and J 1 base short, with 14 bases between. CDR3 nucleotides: TGTGCCAGCAGTCCCTCGGAAAGGATCCAAGAGACCCAGTACTTC. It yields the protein CASSPSERIQETQYF.

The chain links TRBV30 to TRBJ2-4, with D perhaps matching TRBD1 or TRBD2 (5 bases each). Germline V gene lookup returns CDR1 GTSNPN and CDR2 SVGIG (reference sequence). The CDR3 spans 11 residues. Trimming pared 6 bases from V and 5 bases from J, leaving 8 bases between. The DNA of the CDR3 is TGTGCCTGTTGGGACCAAAACATTCAGTACTTC. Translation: CACWDQNIQYF.

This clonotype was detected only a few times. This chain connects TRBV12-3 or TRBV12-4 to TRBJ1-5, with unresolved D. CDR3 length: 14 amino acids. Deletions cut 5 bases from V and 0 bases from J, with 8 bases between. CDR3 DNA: TGTGCCAGCAGTCAGATGAATAGCAATCAGCCCCAGCATTTT. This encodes CASSQMNSNQPQHF.

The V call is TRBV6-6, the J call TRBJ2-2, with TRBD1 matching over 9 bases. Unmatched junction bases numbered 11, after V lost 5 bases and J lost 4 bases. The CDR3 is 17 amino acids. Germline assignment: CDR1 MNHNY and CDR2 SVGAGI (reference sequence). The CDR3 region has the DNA TGTGCCAGCAGTCAAACCGGGACAGGGCTTATCACCGGGGAGCTGTTTTTT. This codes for CASSQTGTGLITGELFF.

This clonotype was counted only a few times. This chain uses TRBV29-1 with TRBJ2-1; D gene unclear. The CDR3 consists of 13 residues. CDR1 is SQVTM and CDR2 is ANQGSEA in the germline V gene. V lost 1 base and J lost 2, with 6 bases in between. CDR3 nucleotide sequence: TGCAGCGTTGAAGGACCGGCCTACAATGAGCAGTTCTTC. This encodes CSVEGPAYNEQFF.

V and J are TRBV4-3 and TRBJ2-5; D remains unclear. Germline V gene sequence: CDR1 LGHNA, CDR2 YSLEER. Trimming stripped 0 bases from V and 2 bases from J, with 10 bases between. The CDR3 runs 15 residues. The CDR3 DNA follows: TGCGCCAGCAGCCAAGAAACGGACGTACAAGAGACCCAGTACTTC. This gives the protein CASSQETDVQETQYF.

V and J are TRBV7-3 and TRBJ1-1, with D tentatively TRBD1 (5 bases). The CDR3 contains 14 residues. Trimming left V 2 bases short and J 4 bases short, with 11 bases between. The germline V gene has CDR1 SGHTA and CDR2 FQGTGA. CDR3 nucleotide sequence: TGTGCCAGCAGCTTAGACAGAACGGCCACTGAAGCTTTCTTT. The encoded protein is CASSLDRTATEAFF.

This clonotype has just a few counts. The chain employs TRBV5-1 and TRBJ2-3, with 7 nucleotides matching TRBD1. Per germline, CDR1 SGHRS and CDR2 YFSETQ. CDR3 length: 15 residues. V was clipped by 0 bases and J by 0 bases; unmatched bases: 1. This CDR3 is CASSLEGASTDTQYF. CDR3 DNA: TGCGCCAGCAGCTTGGAGGGGGCTAGCACAGATACGCAGTATTTT.

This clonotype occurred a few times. In nucleotides, the CDR3 is TGTGCCAGCAGCCGAGAGGCAACTAATGAAAAACTGTTTTTT. This codes for CASSREATNEKLFF. The rearrangement uses TRBV12-3 or TRBV12-4 and TRBJ1-4, with D unresolved. The CDR3 is 14 amino acids. Between the trimmed V and J ends, which lost 6 bases and 0 bases, there was a span of 8 bases.

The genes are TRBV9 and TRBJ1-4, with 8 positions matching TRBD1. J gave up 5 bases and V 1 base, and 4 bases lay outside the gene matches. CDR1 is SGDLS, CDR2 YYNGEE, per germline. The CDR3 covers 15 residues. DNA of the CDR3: TGTGCCAGCAGCGTAAGGACAGGGCGAAATGAAAAACTGTTTTTT. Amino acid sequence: CASSVRTGRNEKLFF.

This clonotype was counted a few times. The CDR3 region has the DNA TGCGCCAGCAGCGTGGGACAGGGACACCAGCCCCAGCATTTT. Translating it yields CASSVGQGHQPQHF. The chain carries TRBV5-1 and TRBJ1-5; 9 nucleotides line up with TRBD1. There are 14 residues in the CDR3. V shed 4 bases, J shed 7 bases, and the junction held 6 bases outside the gene matches. Germline-derived CDR1 and CDR2 are SGHRS and YFSETQ.

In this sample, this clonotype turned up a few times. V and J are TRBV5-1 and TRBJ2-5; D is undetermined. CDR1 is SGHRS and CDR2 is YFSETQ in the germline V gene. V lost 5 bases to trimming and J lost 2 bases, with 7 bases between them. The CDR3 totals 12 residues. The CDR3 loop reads CASRENQETQYF. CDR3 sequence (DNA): TGCGCCAGCAGGGAAAATCAAGAGACCCAGTACTTC.

This chain's CDR3 is CASSHGTSGGYNEQFF. CDR3 DNA sequence: TGTGCCAGCAGTCATGGGACTAGCGGAGGATACAATGAGCAGTTCTTC. The chain couples TRBV27 to TRBJ2-1; 11 bases are shared with TRBD2. V lost 5 bases and J lost 4; bases outside the gene matches: 7. Germline values: CDR1 MNHEY, CDR2 SMNVEV (reference sequence). CDR3 length equals 16 residues.